The present T cell receptor beta chain was sequenced within a study of blood T cell repertoires in COVID-19. Study as a whole: Sites in the United States, Italy and Spain provided acute and convalescent COVID-19 samples. Nucleic acid was either cDNA or gDNA, and it came from T cells, B-cell-depleted T cells, or PBMCs.

Germline CDR1 SGHRS, CDR2 YFSETQ. V lost 7 bases, J lost 5 bases, and 6 bases stayed unmatched. This CDR3 contains 13 residues. Authors' methods: Reference gene primers were amplified, and this amplification served to estimate nucleated cell counts. This table comes from immunoSEQ multiplex PCR, and its TCRdb copy is limited to in-frame clones, with some not included. For V, J and clone size, that table is used; D and trimming come from the DNA. The data show some 180,000 clones, approximately 86% seen once. A Seattle source enrolled patients during active infection and followed them longitudinally. V gene TRBV5-1 combines with J gene TRBJ1-1; TRBD1 aligns across 9 bases. The sample comprised peripheral blood. The sequence came from a woman aged 80 or over with COVID-19, enrolled during active disease. In DNA, the CDR3 is TGCGCCAGCGAACAGGGGGCGGGAACTGAAGCTTTCTTT. Translation: CASEQGAGTEAFF. Based on the CDR3 plus reference TRBV5-1 and TRBJ1-1, the full variable domain is KAGVTQTPRYLIKTRGQQVTLSCSPISGHRSVSWYQQTPGQGLQFLFEYFSETQRNKGNFPGRFSGRQFSNSRSEMNVSTLELGDSALYLCASEQGAGTEAFFGQGTRLTVV.